This T cell receptor beta chain was captured by sequencing in a study of shared clonotypes between healthy human individuals. Sequencing was performed with immunoSEQ multiplex PCR; in TCRdb, only in-frame clones are kept and a portion is missing. The profile shows about 2.3 million clones, less than 95% of them singletons. Regarding this clone: No antigen is known for it.

Overall study findings and caveats: Clonotype sharing across a few donors was observed for about 5.2% of naive CD4 clonotypes.

The material sequenced was naive CD4+ T cells from PBMCs. Subset described: CD45RA+ positively selected. The clonotype originates from a man aged 18 to 29 in good health. Some clones in this sample may be carry-over from other donors' samples.

Here the CDR3 reads CASDTLGTGEQYF. For the CDR3, the DNA is TGTGCCAGCGATACCCTAGGAACGGGAGAGCAGTACTTC. J is TRBJ2-7 and V is TRBV2, with D perhaps matching TRBD2 (5 bases). CDR1 is SNHLY, CDR2 FYNNEI, per germline. V was pared by 8 bases and J by 7 bases, with 18 bases between. There are 13 residues in the CDR3.